This T cell receptor beta chain emerged from a study of T-cell memory formation after mild COVID-19. Overall study: The TCR clusters were mostly specific to one donor.

Points from the study as a whole: A subset of responding clones appeared in pre-infection memory, suggesting cross-reactive memory joined. Day 15 to 85 contractors were CD4/CD8 balanced; later expanders leaned CD4+.

Trimming took 1 base from V and 0 from J, leaving 9 bases between them. CDR1 KGHDR and CDR2 SFDVKD come from the germline V gene. There are 16 residues in the CDR3. Concerning this clonotype: Its antigen is undetermined.

One entry per CDR3 protein results from TCRdb running MiXCR on the 5' RACE reads. Of 350,000 or so distinct CDR3 sequences in the sample, about 21% are singletons; the top ten hold 9.5% to 15%. Source material: PBMCs or a T cell subset sorted from them (not recorded which). The receptor comes from an adult woman who had mild COVID-19 (a few samples of this study predate the infection). Cell type and time point are not known. The chain joins TRBV24-1 to TRBJ1-5; no reliable D call. For the CDR3, the DNA is TGTGCCACCAGTGATTTCTACGAGTATAGCAATCAGCCCCAGCATTTT. This sequence encodes CATSDFYEYSNQPQHF.